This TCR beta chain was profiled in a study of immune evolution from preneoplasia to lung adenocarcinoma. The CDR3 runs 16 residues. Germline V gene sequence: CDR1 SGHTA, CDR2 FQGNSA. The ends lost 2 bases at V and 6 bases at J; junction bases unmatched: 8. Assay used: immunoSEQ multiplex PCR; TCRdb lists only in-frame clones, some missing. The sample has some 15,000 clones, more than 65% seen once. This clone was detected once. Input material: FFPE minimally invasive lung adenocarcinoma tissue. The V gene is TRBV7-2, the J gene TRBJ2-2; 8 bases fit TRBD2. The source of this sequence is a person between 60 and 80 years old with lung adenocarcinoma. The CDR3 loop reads CASSLRSGGPSGELFF. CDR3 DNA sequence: TGTGCCAGCAGCTTAAGGTCGGGAGGGCCGTCCGGGGAGCTGTTTTTT.